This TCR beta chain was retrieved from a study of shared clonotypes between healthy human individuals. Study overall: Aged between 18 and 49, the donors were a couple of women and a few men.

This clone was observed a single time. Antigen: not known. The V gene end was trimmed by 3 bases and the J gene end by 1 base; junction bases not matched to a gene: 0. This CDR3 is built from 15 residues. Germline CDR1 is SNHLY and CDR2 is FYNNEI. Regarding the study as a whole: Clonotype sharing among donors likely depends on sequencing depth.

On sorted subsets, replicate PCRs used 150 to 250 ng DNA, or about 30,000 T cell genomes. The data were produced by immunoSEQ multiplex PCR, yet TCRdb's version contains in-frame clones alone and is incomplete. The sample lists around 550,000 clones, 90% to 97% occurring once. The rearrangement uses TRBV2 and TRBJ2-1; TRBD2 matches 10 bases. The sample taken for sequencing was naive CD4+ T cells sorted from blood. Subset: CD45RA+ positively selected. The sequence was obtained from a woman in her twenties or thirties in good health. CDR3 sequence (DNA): TGTGCCAGCAGTGATAGCGGGAGGTCCTACAATGAGCAGTTCTTC. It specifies CASSDSGRSYNEQFF.